This TCR beta chain emerged from a study of CD8 T cells in ankylosing spondylitis. The authors made TCR beta libraries by quantitative 5'-RACE with molecular barcodes. A single record per CDR3 protein comes from TCRdb applying MiXCR to the 5' RACE reads. The sample holds under 300,000 distinct CDR3 sequences, 18% seen once. CDR1 SGHAT and CDR2 FQNNGV come from the germline V gene. CDR3 size: 14 residues. V gave up 1 base and J gave up 6 bases, with 11 bases separating them. General study findings and limits: Clones linked to the disease showed a CD8+ phenotype. They occurred at relatively low frequencies in peripheral blood. Disease-linked clones were reportedly significantly enriched in matched ankylosing spondylitis synovial fluid.

This clonotype occurred many times. Its antigen is currently unknown. V and J are TRBV11-2 and TRBJ2-3; perhaps TRBD2 as D (5 bases). This receptor was taken from a male donor with ankylosing spondylitis or in good health (not recorded which). Source material: blood, either unsorted or a sorted T cell fraction (not recorded which). In DNA, the CDR3 is TGTGCCAGCAGCTTAGTTCCCGGCGGGGATACGCAGTATTTT. It translates to CASSLVPGGDTQYF. The full variable domain, completed using reference TRBV11-2 and TRBJ2-3, is EAGVAQSPRYKIIEKRQSVAFWCNPISGHATLYWYQQILGQGPKLLIQFQNNGVVDDSQLPKDRFSAERLKGVDSTLKIQPAKLEDSAVYLCASSLVPGGDTQYFGPGTRLTVL.